The entry that follows covers one T cell receptor (beta chain) sequence. Antigen: not known. Patients chosen for sequencing had CD8+CD57+ cells that had expanded, as shown by flow cytometry. When blood sampling took place, the patients had received no therapy. This record comes from a study of CD8+CD57+ T cells in acquired aplastic anemia. For CDR3 and TCR beta VDJ profiling, genomic DNA was the template used. Using its own MiXCR run on the reads, TCRdb lists one record per CDR3 protein. This sample has under 200,000 distinct CDR3 sequences, with 48% found just once. General study results and limits: Simpson's diversity of CD8+ cells was not significantly different in patients compared with controls.

The CDR3 sequence is 12 residues long. The germline gives CDR1 DFQATT, CDR2 SNEGSKA (reference sequence). V was shortened by 0 bases and J by 4 bases, with 5 bases between the two germline ends. The gene calls are TRBV20-1 and TRBJ2-3; D uncertain. The sequence was obtained from a human donor with aplastic anemia. What was sequenced was sorted CD4+, CD8+, or CD8+CD57+ T cells (not recorded which) from PBMCs. This chain's CDR3 is CSARDPPDTQYF. The CDR3 bases are TGCAGTGCTAGAGATCCCCCAGATACGCAGTATTTT.